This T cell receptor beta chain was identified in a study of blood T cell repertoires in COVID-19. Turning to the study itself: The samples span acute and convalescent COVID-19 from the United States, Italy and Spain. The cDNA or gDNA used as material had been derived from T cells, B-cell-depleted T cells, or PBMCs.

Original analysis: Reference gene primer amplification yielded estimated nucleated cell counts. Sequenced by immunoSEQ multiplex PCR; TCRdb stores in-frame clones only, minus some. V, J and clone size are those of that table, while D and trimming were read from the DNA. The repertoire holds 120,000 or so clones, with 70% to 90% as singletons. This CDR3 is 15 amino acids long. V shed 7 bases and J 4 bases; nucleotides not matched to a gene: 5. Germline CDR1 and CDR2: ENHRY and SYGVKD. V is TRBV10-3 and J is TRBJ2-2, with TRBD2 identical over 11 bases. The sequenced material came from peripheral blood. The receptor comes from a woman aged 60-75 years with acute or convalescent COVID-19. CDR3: CAITPGTSGTGELFF. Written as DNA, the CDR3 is TGTGCCATCACTCCCGGGACTAGCGGCACCGGGGAGCTGTTTTTT.